Listed here are 32 T cell receptor beta chains from one sample, sequenced in a study of OX40 agonist ivuxolimab in advanced cancers. Clones were read by immunoSEQ multiplex PCR, and TCRdb kept only the in-frame ones, dropping some. The sample shows about 70,000 clones, 86% of them seen only once. The sample here was CD4+ or CD8+ T cells sorted from blood, taken in a trial of the OX40 agonist ivuxolimab. Receptors were obtained from an adult with an advanced solid tumor such as melanoma, head and neck, liver or kidney cancer.

This clone appeared a single time. V gene TRBV2 combines with J gene TRBJ2-1; D unclear. Per the germline V gene, CDR1 is SNHLY and CDR2 is FYNNEI. V was clipped by 4 bases and J by 7 bases, with 5 bases between them. This CDR3 spans 11 amino acids. For the CDR3, the DNA is TGTGCCAGCAGTGGCTTAAATGAGCAGTTCTTC. It encodes CASSGLNEQFF.

The chain uses TRBV6-6 and TRBJ2-7; D may be TRBD1 (6 bases). The CDR3 contains 14 residues. Per the germline V gene, CDR1 is MNHNY and CDR2 is SVGAGI (reference sequence). V lost 9 bases and J lost 0, with 15 bases in between. The CDR3 bases are TGTGCCAGTTCCAGGGGCGATAGCTCCTACGAGCAGTACTTC. As protein: CASSRGDSSYEQYF.

This clone was counted a few times. The chain links TRBV7-2 to TRBJ1-3; D is unclear. The germline V gene encodes CDR1 SGHTA and CDR2 FQGNSA. The CDR3 runs to 16 residues. Trimming cost V 3 bases and J 0 bases, with 12 bases left between them. CDR3 sequence (DNA): TGTGCCAGCAGCTTTATTCCGACCAGCTCTGGAAACACCATATATTTT. Protein product: CASSFIPTSSGNTIYF.

The V call is TRBV18, the J call TRBJ2-1; 9 positions agree with TRBD2. CDR3 length: 13 residues. Germline V gene lookup returns CDR1 KGHSH and CDR2 LQKENI. With 2 bases clipped from V and 14 bases from J, the junction kept 7 bases outside the gene matches. The CDR3 spells CASSPTTREGEFF. The DNA for the CDR3 is TGTGCCAGCTCACCAACGACGCGGGAGGGGGAGTTCTTC.

The gene calls are TRBV10-3 and TRBJ1-6; D remains unclear. Per germline, CDR1 ENHRY and CDR2 SYGVKD. V was shortened by 0 bases and J by 10 bases, with 16 bases between the two germline ends. The length of the CDR3 is 16 residues. The CDR3 region has the DNA TGTGCCATCAGTGAGTCATTCGCAGGAGGGAGATCACCCCTCCACTTT. It codes for CAISESFAGGRSPLHF.

V usage is TRBV27 and J usage is TRBJ1-6; TRBD1 is a possible D gene (5 bases). Germline V gene data show CDR1 as MNHEY and CDR2 as SMNVEV (reference sequence). The CDR3 runs to 16 residues. Trimming removed 0 bases from V and 7 bases from J, with 13 bases in between. CDR3 sequence reads: CASSLSTGTPNSPLHF. Written as DNA, the CDR3 is TGTGCCAGCAGTTTATCAACCGGGACTCCCAATTCACCCCTCCACTTT.

Notes on this clone: Other DNA sequences in the sample encode the same CDR3. J is TRBJ2-2 and V is TRBV5-4; D may be TRBD1 (5 bases). There are 13 residues in the CDR3. From germline, CDR1 is SGHNT and CDR2 YYREEE (reference sequence). V was shortened by 0 bases and J by 7 bases, with 7 bases between the two germline ends. The CDR3 reads CASSLGGRGELFF. CDR3 sequence (DNA): TGTGCCAGCAGCTTGGGGGGCCGCGGGGAGCTGTTTTTT.

The chain is built from TRBV9 and TRBJ1-5; no clear D. This CDR3 spans 14 amino acids. Trimming pared 0 bases from V and 4 bases from J, leaving 8 bases between. Germline V lookup: CDR1 SGDLS, CDR2 YYNGEE. DNA of the CDR3: TGTGCCAGCAGCGTAGGGCACGGGAATCAGCCCCAGCATTTT. Translated, it gives CASSVGHGNQPQHF.

The chain combines TRBV2 with TRBJ2-7; 7 positions agree with TRBD2. Germline trimming cut 7 bases from V and 6 bases from J; bases unmatched to any gene: 9. The CDR3 is 13 amino acids. The germline V gene has CDR1 SNHLY and CDR2 FYNNEI. The DNA of the CDR3 is TGTGCCAGCAACTTGGGGGGGTTTCTCGAGCAGTACTTC. This translates into CASNLGGFLEQYF.

This clone was detected once. This chain connects TRBV5-4 to TRBJ1-5; D is unclear. The germline V gene encodes CDR1 SGHNT and CDR2 YYREEE (reference sequence). This CDR3 contains 13 residues. Between the trimmed V and J ends, which lost 0 bases and 3 bases, there was a span of 4 bases. CDR3 nucleotide sequence: TGTGCCAGCAGCTTGGACGTCAATCAGCCCCAGCATTTT. This encodes CASSLDVNQPQHF.

This clone has only a few counts. The chain links TRBV5-1 to TRBJ2-3; possible D gene TRBD2, 5 bases. The V end was cut by 7 bases, the J end by 1 base, with 13 bases between. Germline V gene data show CDR1 as SGHRS and CDR2 as YFSETQ. The CDR3 runs 14 residues. This CDR3 reads CASGERIRTDTQYF. The DNA of the CDR3 is TGCGCCAGCGGGGAGAGGATTCGCACAGATACGCAGTATTTT. Based on the CDR3 plus reference TRBV5-1 and TRBJ2-3, the full variable domain is KAGVTQTPRYLIKTRGQQVTLSCSPISGHRSVSWYQQTPGQGLQFLFEYFSETQRNKGNFPGRFSGRQFSNSRSEMNVSTLELGDSALYLCASGERIRTDTQYFGPGTRLTVL.

V and J are TRBV28 and TRBJ2-7; 7 positions agree with TRBD1. The CDR3 is made up of 15 amino acids. Germline values: CDR1 MDHEN, CDR2 SYDVKM. V trimming: 3 bases; J trimming: 5 bases; junction bases outside the gene matches: 10. CDR3 amino acids: CASSFPQGVKNEQYF. CDR3 coding DNA: TGTGCCAGCAGTTTCCCGCAGGGGGTTAAAAACGAGCAGTACTTC.

The chain links TRBV7-2 to TRBJ1-4; D is possibly TRBD1 (5 bases). Trimming shortened V by 2 bases and J by 5 bases, and 9 bases separated the two germline ends. The CDR3 spans 14 residues. CDR1 is SGHTA, CDR2 FQGNSA, per germline. The CDR3 is CASSLQGNNEKLFF. As DNA, the CDR3 is TGTGCCAGCAGCTTACAGGGTAACAATGAAAAACTGTTTTTT. Full variable domain (outside the CDR3, taken from reference TRBV7-2 and TRBJ1-4): GAGVSQSPSNKVTEKGKDVELRCDPISGHTALYWYRQSLGQGLEFLIYFQGNSAPDKSGLPSDRFSAERTGGSVSTLTIQRTQQEDSAVYLCASSLQGNNEKLFFGSGTQLSVL.

The chain couples TRBV11-2 to TRBJ1-2; unclear D gene. Germline CDR1 SGHAT, CDR2 FQNNGV. V lost 0 bases and J 4 bases, leaving 18 bases between the germline ends. This CDR3 has 17 residues. The CDR3 nucleotides read TGTGCCAGCAGCTTAGATTTTCGCCGGCCTTCTGGCTATGGCTACACCTTC. Translation gives CASSLDFRRPSGYGYTF.

The V call is TRBV11-2, the J call TRBJ2-5; 7 nucleotides match TRBD1. Trimming removed 5 bases from V and 3 bases from J; junction bases left unmatched: 9. From germline, CDR1 is SGHAT and CDR2 FQNNGV. The CDR3 loop spans 15 amino acids. In DNA form, the CDR3 reads TGTGCCAGCAGCCCCTCTACCGGGACAGAAGAGACCCAGTACTTC. This sequence encodes CASSPSTGTEETQYF.

V is TRBV7-2 and J is TRBJ2-5, with a weak D call TRBD2 (5 bases). This CDR3 contains 14 residues. Germline V CDR1 and CDR2: SGHTA, FQGNSA. Trimming cost V 5 bases and J 13 bases, with 23 bases left between them. The CDR3 nucleotides read TGTGCCAGCAGCCCGCGGACGGGGAACGGTGTACCGTACTTC. This sequence encodes CASSPRTGNGVPYF.

This chain's CDR3 is CASRSPGGYEAFF. The CDR3, as DNA: TGTGCCAGCAGGTCCCCCGGGGGATACGAAGCTTTCTTT. The chain links TRBV11-3 to TRBJ1-1, with a weak D call TRBD1 (5 bases). With 6 bases removed from V and 8 bases from J, the gap between germline ends came to 16 bases. Germline assignment: CDR1 SGHNT and CDR2 YENEEA. This CDR3 region has 13 residues.

This clone rates as medium-sized. The V call is TRBV12-5, the J call TRBJ1-2; the D gene is possibly TRBD1 (5 bases). V lost 5 bases, J lost 5 bases, and 21 bases lay in between. This CDR3 has 16 residues. Germline V CDR1 and CDR2: LGHNT, FRNRAP. The CDR3 loop is CASGNTGRVEMYGYTF. For the CDR3, the DNA is TGTGCTAGTGGTAATACGGGCAGGGTGGAGATGTATGGCTACACCTTC.

The V call is TRBV12-1, the J call TRBJ2-5. TRBV12-1 has pseudogene status. The CDR3 covers 14 residues. CDR3 residues: CASSPSSPETTQYF. The CDR3 nucleotides read TGTGCCAGCAGTCCCTCCTCGCCCGAGACGACCCAGTACTTC.

The chain uses TRBV4-1 and TRBJ1-5; possible D gene TRBD1, 5 bases. V lost 0 bases, J lost 4 bases, and 10 bases lay in between. Germline V gives CDR1 MGHRA, CDR2 YSYEKL. This CDR3 is built from 15 residues. CDR3 region: CASSQDREGNQPQHF. Here the CDR3 DNA reads TGCGCCAGCAGCCAAGATCGAGAGGGGAATCAGCCCCAGCATTTT.

The chain joins TRBV19 to TRBJ1-1; tentative D call: TRBD1 (5 bases). CDR1 is LNHDA, CDR2 SQIVND, per germline (reference sequence). The CDR3 contains 15 residues. Trimming removed 1 base at V and 0 bases at J, with 9 bases between. CDR3 bases: TGTGCCAGTAGTATAGTAGGGGATTTGAACACTGAAGCTTTCTTT. Protein sequence: CASSIVGDLNTEAFF.

The rearrangement uses TRBV6-1 and TRBJ2-7; D is unresolved. The CDR3 loop spans 14 amino acids. Trimming took off 6 bases at V and 0 bases at J, with 12 bases between the two ends. CDR1 and CDR2 from the germline V gene are MNHNS and SASEGT. Written as DNA, the CDR3 is TGTGCCAGCAGAGGACGGGTAAGCTCCTACGAGCAGTACTTC. Translation: CASRGRVSSYEQYF.

This clone was counted a few times. The V and J genes are TRBV10-3 and TRBJ2-3; 7 nucleotides agree with TRBD1. CDR3 length: 14 amino acids. Germline-derived CDR1 and CDR2 are ENHRY and SYGVKD. After removal of 5 bases from V and 6 bases from J, the junction contained 8 bases not matched to a gene. The CDR3, as DNA: TGTGCCATCAGTTTACAGGGGAAATTTGATACGCAGTATTTT. Protein: CAISLQGKFDTQYF.

V is TRBV28 and J is TRBJ2-7; D ambiguous. Germline V gene sequence: CDR1 MDHEN, CDR2 SYDVKM. This CDR3 comprises 14 residues. V lost 5 bases and J lost 2, with 13 bases in between. CDR3 DNA: TGTGCCAGCAGTCAACAAGGTTGGACCTACGAGCAGTACTTC. Protein product: CASSQQGWTYEQYF.

The rearrangement uses TRBV19 and TRBJ2-2; D is perhaps TRBD1 (6 bases). Trimming took off 10 bases at V and 5 bases at J, with 17 bases between the two ends. Germline loops: CDR1 LNHDA, CDR2 SQIVND (reference sequence). CDR3 length equals 14 residues. CDR3 nucleotides: TGTGCCACCCACGAGGGGGTGGAGACCGGGGAGCTGTTTTTT. It is translated as CATHEGVETGELFF.

The chain recombines TRBV2 with TRBJ2-7, with 9 positions matching TRBD2. This CDR3 has 15 amino acids. V dropped 2 bases and J dropped 2; count of bases not matched to a gene: 4. Germline CDR1 SNHLY, CDR2 FYNNEI. In DNA, the CDR3 is TGTGCCAGCAGTGAAAAGCGGGGGGCCCCCTACGAGCAGTACTTC. Its protein product is CASSEKRGAPYEQYF.

The chain joins TRBV5-6 to TRBJ1-1; D is unresolved. The V gene lost 1 base and the J gene lost 1 base, with 17 bases spanning the gap. In germline, CDR1 is SGHDT, CDR2 YYEEEE. The length of the CDR3 is 17 residues. The CDR3 loop is CASSLPSIGQPNTEAFF. CDR3 DNA sequence: TGTGCCAGCAGCTTGCCTTCGATAGGCCAACCGAACACTGAAGCTTTCTTT.

The V and J genes are TRBV2 and TRBJ2-1; TRBD2 matches at 14 bases. This CDR3 has 15 residues. With V trimmed by 7 bases and J by 7 bases, 6 bases remained unmatched. Germline V gene data show CDR1 as SNHLY and CDR2 as FYNNEI. The CDR3 sequence is CASTGTSGGGNEQFF. In nucleotides, the CDR3 is TGTGCCAGCACTGGGACTAGCGGGGGCGGGAATGAGCAGTTCTTC.

The gene calls are TRBV12-5 and TRBJ1-1, with TRBD1 as a possible D gene (6 bases). CDR3 size: 12 residues. The germline V gene encodes CDR1 LGHNT and CDR2 FRNRAP. Between the trimmed V and J ends, which lost 0 bases and 10 bases, there was a span of 9 bases. CDR3 sequence reads: CASGLVTGPAFF. The CDR3 DNA reads TGTGCTAGTGGTTTGGTAACAGGGCCAGCTTTCTTT.

The gene calls are TRBV18 and TRBJ2-7; tentative D call: TRBD1 (5 bases). The CDR3 loop spans 13 amino acids. Trimming left V 2 bases short and J 3 bases short, with 8 bases between. Germline V lookup: CDR1 KGHSH, CDR2 LQKENI. The CDR3 bases are TGTGCCAGCTCACCAGGGGCGAACTACGAGCAGTACTTC. As protein: CASSPGANYEQYF.

The sample holds a few counts of this clone. The V gene is TRBV2, the J gene TRBJ1-2; D call uncertain. The germline V gene has CDR1 SNHLY and CDR2 FYNNEI. The CDR3 contains 12 residues. The V and J ends lost 7 bases and 6 bases respectively, with 12 bases between them. The CDR3 region has the DNA TGTGCCAGCACCGACGTCCTCGATGGCTACACCTTC. Its translation: CASTDVLDGYTF. The variable domain in full, completed from reference TRBV2 and TRBJ1-2, reads EPEVTQTPSHQVTQMGQEVILRCVPISNHLYFYWYRQILGQKVEFLVSFYNNEISEKSEIFDDQFSVERPDGSNFTLKIRSTKLEDSAMYFCASTDVLDGYTFGSGTRLTVV.

The genes are TRBV28 and TRBJ1-4; perhaps TRBD1 as D (5 bases). This CDR3 has 14 amino acids. The V gene lost 6 bases and the J gene lost 7 bases, with 15 bases spanning the gap. Germline V gene data show CDR1 as MDHEN and CDR2 as SYDVKM. The CDR3 nucleotides are TGTGCCAGCAGCTCTCGGGGGGAGGTTGAAAAACTGTTTTTT. Translating it yields CASSSRGEVEKLFF.